This passage covers 15 T cell receptor beta chains from one sample sequenced in a study of neurological immune-mediated disorders. TCRdb used MiXCR to reprocess the 5' RACE reads, holding one entry per CDR3 protein. Altogether around 70,000 distinct CDR3 sequences are present, around 5% being singletons, with the ten largest covering approximately 2.6%. Sequenced input: PBMCs. All receptors derive from a woman in her 30s with multiple sclerosis.

To note about this clonotype: With a much larger clone just one base away, this may be a read error. The V gene is TRBV27, the J gene TRBJ1-2, with D perhaps matching TRBD1 (5 bases). Per germline, CDR1 MNHEY and CDR2 SMNVEV (reference sequence). CDR3 length: 13 amino acids. The V gene lost 3 bases and the J gene lost 5 bases, with 10 bases spanning the gap. CDR3 protein: CASSLRKGYGYTF. CDR3 bases: TGTGCCAGCAGTTTGAGGAAGGGGTATGGCTACACCTTC.

This clonotype has at least ten counts. This rearrangement joins TRBV5-1 to TRBJ1-2; perhaps TRBD1 as D (5 bases). V gave up 4 bases and J gave up 8 bases, with 15 bases separating them. The CDR3 consists of 13 residues. The germline V gene has CDR1 SGHRS and CDR2 YFSETQ. The CDR3: CASSQGTDAGYTF. The CDR3 DNA sequence: TGCGCCAGCAGCCAAGGGACCGACGCGGGCTACACCTTC.

This clonotype came up a few times. The rearrangement links TRBV12-3 or TRBV12-4 to TRBJ2-1; D is ambiguous. Trimming took 2 bases from V and 8 from J, leaving 7 bases between them. The CDR3 is 12 amino acids. CDR3 protein: CASSLSVYEQFF. The CDR3, as DNA: TGTGCCAGCAGTTTATCTGTCTATGAGCAGTTCTTC.

This clonotype has at least ten counts. The J gene is TRBJ2-5, the V gene TRBV7-2; 16 positions agree with TRBD2. The length of the CDR3 is 18 residues. Germline V gene data show CDR1 as SGHTA and CDR2 as FQGNSA. The ends lost 3 bases at V and 5 bases at J; junction bases unmatched: 9. The DNA of the CDR3 is TGTGCCAGCAGCTTCCTCCCGGGACTAGCGGGGGGGCGTGAGACCCAGTACTTC. This encodes CASSFLPGLAGGRETQYF.

At least ten counts were recorded for this clonotype. The chain employs TRBV29-1 and TRBJ1-1; TRBD1 aligns across 7 bases. Losses at the gene ends were 6 bases for V and 0 bases for J; bases not matched to a gene: 7. Germline CDR1 and CDR2: SQVTM and ANQGSEA. The CDR3 loop spans 14 amino acids. CDR3 sequence reads: CSVHRQGLNTEAFF. For the CDR3, the DNA is TGCAGCGTGCACCGACAGGGTTTGAACACTGAAGCTTTCTTT.

This clonotype was counted at least ten times. V is TRBV20-1 and J is TRBJ1-5; D remains unclear. Trimming removed 1 base from V and 0 bases from J, with 10 bases in between. From germline, CDR1 is DFQATT and CDR2 SNEGSKA (reference sequence). This CDR3 comprises 15 residues. The CDR3 loop is CSARGGTYSNQPQHF. The CDR3 DNA sequence: TGCAGTGCTAGAGGGGGAACATATAGCAATCAGCCCCAGCATTTT.

This clonotype was seen a single time. Given a much more abundant clone one base away, this may be a read error. The V call is TRBV5-6, the J call TRBJ1-2; the D gene is possibly TRBD1 (5 bases). CDR3 size: 12 residues. Between the trimmed V and J ends, which lost 0 bases and 14 bases, there was a span of 14 bases. Germline V gene lookup returns CDR1 SGHDT and CDR2 YYEEEE. The CDR3 loop reads CASSLAGTGETF. The CDR3 bases are TGTGCCAGCAGCTTGGCGGGGACGGGGGAAACCTTC.

The J gene is TRBJ1-2, the V gene TRBV6-5; a weak D match, TRBD1 (5 bases). V shed 7 bases and J shed 5 bases, with 20 bases lying between them. CDR3 length: 15 amino acids. Germline V gives CDR1 MNHEY, CDR2 SVGAGI. CDR3: CASMSSSLRGYGYTF. The CDR3 coding sequence is TGTGCCAGCATGAGTTCGTCGCTCCGGGGGTATGGCTACACCTTC.

This clonotype showed up many times. The rearrangement links TRBV20-1 to TRBJ2-1; maybe TRBD2 (5 bases). Trimming stripped 3 bases from V and 4 bases from J, with 13 bases between. The CDR3 is 14 amino acids. Germline V gene lookup returns CDR1 DFQATT and CDR2 SNEGSKA (reference sequence). The CDR3 nucleotides are TGCAGTGCTAGCCCCTACGGGATTTACAATGAGCAGTTCTTC. Protein sequence: CSASPYGIYNEQFF.

This clonotype showed up many times. The chain combines TRBV20-1 with TRBJ1-1; D is undetermined. Deletions cut 5 bases from V and 3 bases from J, with 10 bases between. Germline assignment: CDR1 DFQATT and CDR2 SNEGSKA (reference sequence). The CDR3 has 12 residues. The CDR3: CSAAWGDTEAFF. CDR3 DNA: TGCAGTGCTGCCTGGGGAGACACTGAAGCTTTCTTT.

This clonotype was counted ten times or more. This rearrangement joins TRBV6-4 to TRBJ2-1; 13 bases agree with TRBD2. The germline gives CDR1 MRHNA, CDR2 SNTAGT. V lost 4 bases and J lost 7; bases outside the gene matches: 1. The CDR3 covers 14 residues. This CDR3 reads CASSGLAGGNEQFF. The CDR3 region has the DNA TGTGCCAGCAGTGGACTAGCGGGGGGAAATGAGCAGTTCTTC.

This clonotype was detected ten times or more. The V gene is TRBV20-1, the J gene TRBJ2-5; D is ambiguous. V lost 6 bases, J lost 1 base, and 18 bases lay in between. Germline assignment: CDR1 DFQATT and CDR2 SNEGSKA (reference sequence). The CDR3 spans 15 residues. The CDR3 DNA reads TGCAGTGCCACCGGGCCCGCGGCACCCCAAGAGACCCAGTACTTC. This gives the protein CSATGPAAPQETQYF.

This clonotype has a count of ten or more. The V call is TRBV10-3, the J call TRBJ2-5; 9 bases line up with TRBD2. Germline CDR1 ENHRY, CDR2 SYGVKD. Germline trimming cut 11 bases from V and 1 base from J; bases unmatched to any gene: 20. The CDR3 loop spans 18 amino acids. The CDR3 DNA reads TGTGCCGCATCGGGAGGGGATTGGCGGGGGGGGCTCCAAGAGACCCAGTACTTC. As protein: CAASGGDWRGGLQETQYF.

This clonotype was observed many times. The rearrangement links TRBV20-1 to TRBJ1-4; maybe TRBD1 (5 bases). The CDR3 has 19 residues. The V and J ends lost 0 bases and 7 bases respectively, with 27 bases between them. Germline assignment: CDR1 DFQATT and CDR2 SNEGSKA (reference sequence). The CDR3 DNA is TGCAGTGCTAGAGATTCGTTGCGGACAACACTACTATCTGGTGAAAAACTGTTTTTT. This gives the protein CSARDSLRTTLLSGEKLFF.

This clonotype has at least ten counts. The V and J genes are TRBV29-1 and TRBJ1-5; TRBD1 is a possible D gene (5 bases). The V end lost 7 bases, the J end lost 2 bases, and 12 bases lay between the germline ends. Germline lookup yields CDR1 SQVTM and CDR2 ANQGSEA. This CDR3 is built from 13 residues. In DNA, the CDR3 is TGCAGCGCAGGGCTGTCGGGCAATCAGCCCCAGCATTTT. This sequence encodes CSAGLSGNQPQHF.